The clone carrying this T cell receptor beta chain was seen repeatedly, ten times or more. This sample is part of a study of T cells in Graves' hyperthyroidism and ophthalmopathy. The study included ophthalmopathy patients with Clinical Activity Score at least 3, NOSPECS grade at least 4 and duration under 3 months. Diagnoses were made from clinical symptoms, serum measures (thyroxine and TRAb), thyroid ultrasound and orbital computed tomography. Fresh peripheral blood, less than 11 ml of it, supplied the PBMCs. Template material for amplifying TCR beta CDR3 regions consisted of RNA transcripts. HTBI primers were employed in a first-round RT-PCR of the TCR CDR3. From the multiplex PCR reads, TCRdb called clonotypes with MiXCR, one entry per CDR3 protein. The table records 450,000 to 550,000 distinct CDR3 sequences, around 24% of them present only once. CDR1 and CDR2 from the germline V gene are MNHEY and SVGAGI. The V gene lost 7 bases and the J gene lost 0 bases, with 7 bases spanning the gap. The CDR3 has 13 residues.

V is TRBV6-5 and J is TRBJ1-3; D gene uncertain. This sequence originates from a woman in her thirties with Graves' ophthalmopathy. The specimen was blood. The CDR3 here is CASKVTSGNTIYF. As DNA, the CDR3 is TGTGCCAGCAAGGTGACCTCTGGAAACACCATATATTTT.